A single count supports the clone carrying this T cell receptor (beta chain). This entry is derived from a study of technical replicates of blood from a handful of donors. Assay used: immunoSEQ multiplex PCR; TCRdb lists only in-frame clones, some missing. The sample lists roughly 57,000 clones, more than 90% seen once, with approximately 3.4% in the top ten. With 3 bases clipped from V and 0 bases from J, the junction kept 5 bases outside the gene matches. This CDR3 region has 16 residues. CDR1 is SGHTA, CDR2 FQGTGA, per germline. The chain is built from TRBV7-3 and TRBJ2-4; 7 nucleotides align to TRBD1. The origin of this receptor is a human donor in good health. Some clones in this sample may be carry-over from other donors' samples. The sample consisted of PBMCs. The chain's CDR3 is CASSFGTEVAKNIQYF. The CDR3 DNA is TGTGCCAGCAGCTTTGGGACAGAAGTAGCCAAAAACATTCAGTACTTC.